The 20 T cell receptor beta chains below come from one sample, sequenced in a study of blood T cell repertoires in COVID-19. Some clones are missing from TCRdb's copy, which holds only in-frame ones; the method was immunoSEQ multiplex PCR. The data contain roughly 250,000 clones, about 90% of them singletons. What was sequenced was peripheral blood. Receptors originate from a man in his sixties who had recovered from COVID-19.

The V gene is TRBV12-3 or TRBV12-4, the J gene TRBJ1-1; D gene ambiguous. V was trimmed by 4 bases and J by 5 bases, leaving 11 bases between them. The CDR3 has 13 residues. For the CDR3, the DNA is TGTGCCAGCAGTTGGGCCAGTGGAACTGAAGCTTTCTTT. This gives the protein CASSWASGTEAFF.

V is TRBV11-2 and J is TRBJ1-6, with D possibly matching TRBD1 (5 bases). Germline V CDR1 and CDR2: SGHAT, FQNNGV. This CDR3 spans 15 amino acids. Trimming took off 5 bases at V and 7 bases at J, with 15 bases between the two ends. The CDR3 protein is CASSPAGGINSPLHF. As DNA, the CDR3 is TGTGCCAGCAGCCCCGCCGGGGGGATAAATTCACCCCTCCACTTT.

This clone was observed once. The chain couples TRBV6-1 to TRBJ1-5, with D perhaps matching TRBD1 (6 bases). Germline loops: CDR1 MNHNS, CDR2 SASEGT. This CDR3 is 14 amino acids long. Trimming left V 1 base short and J 7 bases short, with 11 bases between. CDR3 DNA sequence: TGTGCCAGCAGTGAAGAAACAGGGTCACAGCCCCAGCATTTT. It is translated as CASSEETGSQPQHF.

The chain recombines TRBV27 with TRBJ2-6, with D perhaps TRBD1 (6 bases). Per germline, CDR1 MNHEY and CDR2 SMNVEV (reference sequence). Between the trimmed V and J ends, which lost 6 bases and 4 bases, there was a span of 13 bases. CDR3 length equals 15 residues. CDR3 sequence (DNA): TGTGCCAGCAGGCCAGGACAGCCCGGGGCCAACGTCCTGACTTTC. Amino acids: CASRPGQPGANVLTF.

The rearrangement uses TRBV5-5 and TRBJ1-2, with D hard to call. The CDR3 is 15 amino acids. The germline V and J ends were trimmed by 5 bases and 8 bases, with 22 bases remaining between them. The germline V gene encodes CDR1 SGHKS and CDR2 YYEKEE (reference sequence). The CDR3 protein is CASRSGSGVPEGYTF. DNA of the CDR3: TGTGCCAGCAGGTCAGGAAGCGGGGTCCCTGAAGGCTACACCTTC.

CDR3 coding DNA: TGCAGTGCCGTAGCGAGGTCGGCTTTCTTT. Amino acids: CSAVARSAFF. V usage is TRBV20-1 and J usage is TRBJ1-1; D is ambiguous. The V gene lost 6 bases and the J gene lost 11 bases, with 13 bases spanning the gap. CDR3 size: 10 residues. Germline V gene data show CDR1 as DFQATT and CDR2 as SNEGSKA (reference sequence).

J is TRBJ2-3 and V is TRBV20-1; 11 bases are shared with TRBD2. The junction had 10 bases not matched to a gene; V was cut back by 3 bases and J by 2 bases. Germline loops: CDR1 DFQATT, CDR2 SNEGSKA (reference sequence). The CDR3 is 17 residues long. CDR3 bases: TGCAGTGCTAGTCCTAGCGGGGGGCCGGCCACCACAGATACGCAGTATTTT. It yields the protein CSASPSGGPATTDTQYF.

The chain couples TRBV7-4 to TRBJ1-6; 7 bases fit TRBD1. This CDR3 is 16 amino acids long. Germline loops: CDR1 SGHVT, CDR2 SQSDAQ. Trimming at V came to 0 bases and at J to 6 bases, leaving 5 bases not matched to a gene. The CDR3 DNA sequence: TGTGCCAGCAGCTTAGCGGACAGGCAGACTAATTCACCCCTCCACTTT. Protein: CASSLADRQTNSPLHF. The entire variable domain, with the rest obtained from reference TRBV7-4 and TRBJ1-6, is as follows: GAGVSQSPRYKVAKRGRDVALRCDSISGHVTLYWYRQTLGQGSEVLTYSQSDAQRDKSGRPSGRFSAERPERSVSTLKIQRTEQGDSAVYLCASSLADRQTNSPLHFGNGTRLTVT.

V gene TRBV9 combines with J gene TRBJ1-1, with D possibly matching TRBD1 (5 bases). The CDR3 is 13 residues long. Germline V gives CDR1 SGDLS, CDR2 YYNGEE. V was pared by 8 bases and J by 4 bases, with 15 bases between. In DNA, the CDR3 is TGTGCCAGTCAGGGTGACGCGGTCACTGAAGCTTTCTTT. Translated, it gives CASQGDAVTEAFF.

This clone occurred a few times. The gene calls are TRBV12-5 and TRBJ2-2; D is possibly TRBD1 (6 bases). The length of the CDR3 is 17 residues. Trimming took 6 bases from V and 6 from J, leaving 23 bases between them. Germline-derived CDR1 and CDR2 are LGHNT and FRNRAP. The CDR3 here is CASGPDRATGSPGELFF. The CDR3 DNA reads TGTGCTAGTGGGCCCGACCGGGCCACAGGGTCACCCGGGGAGCTGTTTTTT.

This chain links TRBV7-9 with TRBJ1-4, with D maybe TRBD1 (6 bases). This CDR3 is built from 15 residues. V dropped 2 bases and J dropped 2 bases, with 9 bases sitting between them. Germline lookup yields CDR1 SEHNR and CDR2 FQNEAQ (reference sequence). The CDR3 sequence is CASSLLGATNEKLFF. For the CDR3, the DNA is TGTGCCAGCAGCTTACTGGGGGCCACTAATGAAAAACTGTTTTTT.

This clone was picked up a small number of times. J is TRBJ2-3 and V is TRBV5-8, with D unresolved. This CDR3 is 13 amino acids long. V gave up 1 base and J gave up 4 bases, with 7 bases separating them. In germline, CDR1 is SGHTS, CDR2 YDEGEE. CDR3 sequence reads: CASSLLGADTQYF. CDR3 nucleotides: TGTGCCAGCAGCTTGCTGGGCGCAGATACGCAGTATTTT. The variable domain in full, completed from reference TRBV5-8 and TRBJ2-3, reads EAGVTQSPTHLIKTRGQQATLRCSPISGHTSVYWYQQALGLGLQFLLWYDEGEERNRGNFPPRFSGRQFPNYSSELNVNALELEDSALYLCASSLLGADTQYFGPGTRLTVL.

Only one count was recorded for this clone. The genes are TRBV24-1 and TRBJ1-5, with 11 bases aligning to TRBD1. CDR1 and CDR2 from the germline V gene are KGHDR and SFDVKD. CDR3 length: 17 amino acids. The ends lost 3 bases at V and 6 bases at J; junction bases unmatched: 9. CDR3 residues: CATSDPGQGANGQPQHF. In DNA, the CDR3 is TGTGCCACCAGTGATCCAGGACAGGGGGCGAATGGTCAGCCCCAGCATTTT.

This chain links TRBV7-9 with TRBJ2-2; D unresolved. CDR1 and CDR2 (germline): SEHNR, FQNEAQ (reference sequence). This CDR3 has 12 amino acids. With 3 bases removed from V and 7 bases from J, the gap between germline ends came to 6 bases. The CDR3 reads CASSFRSGELFF. CDR3 coding DNA: TGTGCCAGCAGCTTTCGTAGCGGGGAGCTGTTTTTT.

This chain uses TRBV19 with TRBJ1-2, with D unresolved. The length of the CDR3 is 16 residues. V gave up 3 bases and J gave up 1 base, with 15 bases separating them. Germline loops: CDR1 LNHDA, CDR2 SQIVND (reference sequence). In DNA form, the CDR3 reads TGTGCCAGTAGTATTTCCAGGCTCGCTTTTAACTATGGCTACACCTTC. Its translation is CASSISRLAFNYGYTF. The full variable domain, its missing parts supplied by reference TRBV19 and TRBJ1-2, is DGGITQSPKYLFRKEGQNVTLSCEQNLNHDAMYWYRQDPGQGLRLIYYSQIVNDFQKGDIAEGYSVSREKKESFPLTVTSAQKNPTAFYLCASSISRLAFNYGYTFGSGTRLTVV.

This chain uses TRBV11-2 with TRBJ1-5; tentatively, D is TRBD1 (5 bases). Germline V gives CDR1 SGHAT, CDR2 FQNNGV. The V gene lost 4 bases and the J gene lost 6 bases, with 16 bases spanning the gap. The CDR3 contains 15 residues. In DNA form, the CDR3 reads TGTGCCAGCAGCTCCTCGGGGGGGTCGGGTCAGCCCCAGCATTTT. Encoded protein: CASSSSGGSGQPQHF.

The chain carries TRBV18 and TRBJ2-1; D is unresolved. The CDR3 is 15 amino acids. Germline CDR1 is KGHSH and CDR2 is LQKENI. V was clipped by 1 base and J by 6 bases, with 13 bases between them. The CDR3 coding sequence is TGTGCCAGCTCACCACTGGTCCTAAGCCTCAATGAGCAGTTCTTC. Its translation is CASSPLVLSLNEQFF.

The sample holds one count of this clone. The rearrangement links TRBV3-1 (or the pseudogene TRBV3-2) to TRBJ2-5; D uncertain. The CDR3 is 14 amino acids. V dropped 3 bases and J dropped 4 bases, with 12 bases sitting between them. The germline V gene encodes CDR1 LGHDT and CDR2 YNNKEL (reference sequence). The CDR3 sequence: CASSHSTIRETQYF. DNA for the CDR3: TGTGCCAGCAGCCACTCAACTATACGAGAGACCCAGTACTTC.

The chain has TRBV19 and TRBJ1-1, with TRBD1 matching over 8 bases. The V gene end was trimmed by 9 bases and the J gene end by 0 bases; junction bases not matched to a gene: 6. The CDR3 has 14 residues. Germline CDR1 is LNHDA and CDR2 is SQIVND (reference sequence). In DNA, the CDR3 is TGTGCCAGCAAGGAACAGGGGGTGAACACTGAAGCTTTCTTT. It is translated as CASKEQGVNTEAFF.

This clone has more than one count but fewer than ten. The genes are TRBV11-2 and TRBJ2-7; TRBD2 agrees at 7 bases. The CDR3 is 13 amino acids. J lost 3 bases, V lost 1 base, and 0 bases had no gene match. The germline CDR1 and CDR2 sequences are SGHAT and FQNNGV. As DNA, the CDR3 is TGTGCCAGCAGCTTAGGCGGGGGCTACGAGCAGTACTTC. Encoded protein: CASSLGGGYEQYF.